The subject of this entry is one T cell receptor beta chain. This receptor's antigen is unknown. CDR1 and CDR2 were assigned from the germline V gene as MNHEY and SVGAGI. Including cysteine and phenylalanine, the CDR3 has 15 amino acids. Here the CDR3 DNA is all that survives: 45 bases in frame from base 1. Trimming leaves V shorter by 0 bases and J shorter by 7 bases, with the junction holding 5 bases beyond the gene matches. The library was generated by the immunoSEQ multiplex PCR assay. For the multiplex PCR, a mixture combining 60 forward primers for TCR Vbeta segments and 13 reverse primers for TCR Jbeta segments was used. The CDR3 region of rearranged TCR beta genes was amplified from genomic DNA by a multiplex PCR assay. The amplified TCR beta libraries were sequenced on the Illumina HiSeq System as 87-base-pair reads. As for the authors' bioinformatics: In a later analysis, 77 million or so unique TCR beta chains were counted across the roughly 670 repertoires, and roughly 11 million of these chains were shared by at least two donors. A nearest-neighbor algorithm error-corrected the raw reads and collapsed the reads into unique sequences, merging closely related sequences to remove PCR and sequencing errors. To assign V, D and J gene segments, CDR3 sequences were aligned to IMGT reference sequences. Each retained sequence needed at least a six-nucleotide match to both a V gene segment and a J gene segment. Rearrangements were called productive when the CDR3 lacked stop codons and stayed in frame with V and J; all others were non-productive. Following IMGT convention, CDR3 was defined as the stretch from the second conserved V-encoded cysteine to the conserved J-encoded phenylalanine. Sequences without an unambiguous match to a single V gene segment were excluded from the earlier analysis of several hundred of the donors. An earlier analysis of 450 to 650 of the donors called V segments functional above 56.7% productive rearrangements and segregating when the between-donor standard deviation exceeded 5%. A statistical classification framework was built to diagnose cytomegalovirus status from the catalog of TCR beta chain sequences. In a later analysis, V and J genes were assigned by comparing TCR nucleotide sequences against IMGT/GENE-DB human TR gene sequences. A later analysis assigned CDR3 sequences and most-parsimonious VDJ recombination scenarios with the TCRdist pipeline. In a later analysis, every TCR beta chain was defined by the combination of its CDR3 amino acid sequence and its V-gene family, and reads without a unique V-gene family were dropped. A later analysis removed several hundred highly shared, low-generation-probability nucleotide sequences to deal with suspected cross-contamination and a sequencing artifact. In a later analysis, a clonal expansion index for each public chain was calculated from normalized within-repertoire ranks of inferred template counts. In a later analysis, generation probabilities were computed with a VDJ recombination model fitted to out-of-frame rearrangements, and the resulting probabilities were checked against IGoR. In a later analysis, TCR-TCR, TCR-HLA and TCR-CMV co-occurrence was scored with hypergeometric tests, and a repertoire-size bias correction was applied to TCR pairs. To estimate false discovery rates, a later analysis permuted the HLA or CMV assignments 20 times. In a later analysis, co-occurring TCRs were grouped using DBSCAN, and TCRdist sequence similarity was added for clustering within HLA-allele-positive subsets. For co-occurrence clustering, repertoires with fewer than 30,000 or more than 120,000 public chains were excluded, along with five repertoires with anomalous nucleotide sharing. The immuneACCESS repertoire file appears here via TCRdb, limited to in-frame rearrangements. These files lack a portion of the clones; in checked studies, under half of the deficit traces to unresolved V genes, and the cause of the others is not known. V and J calls plus clone size are reproduced from that table; the DNA served to infer D and trimming. The sample has about 190,000 clones on record. The ten largest clones capture about 6% of the sample.

This record comes from a study of cytomegalovirus exposure and HLA in healthy donors (dated by TCRdb to 2017 to 2019). General notes on the study: An earlier analysis of 587 of the donors reported about 260 Gb of sequence data and 117 million unique TCR beta sequences obtained from roughly 180 million T cells. A later genetic analysis used genome-wide SNP genotypes for about three fifths of the roughly 700 donors, treating that subset as a discovery cohort. Among the roughly 390 genotyped donors, around 79% belonged to the genetic ancestry cluster associated with self-reported Caucasian donors. The later analysis used no new phenotypic data to find candidate immune exposures, relying instead on TCR beta sequences and their occurrence across donors. Roughly five DR-DQ haplotypes were handled as single units for association and clustering because linkage in the cohort was strong. To decide whether each TCR beta V gene segment behaved as functional or pseudogenic, an earlier analysis of several hundred of the donors relied on high-throughput TCR beta sequencing. An early release that covered around 590 HLA-typed donors contained approximately 300 gigabases of sequencing data and 70 million to 100 million unique TCR sequences. The study profiled the T cell repertoires of more than 500 subjects by immunosequencing and related them to cytomegalovirus serostatus. Every discovery cohort repertoire had been produced on one sequencing platform. A later analysis re-examined previously published TCR beta repertoires from 500 to 700 donors and added high-resolution HLA genotyping to investigate patterns of TCR occurrence. The study aimed to test whether signatures of past pathogen exposure could be identified by cataloging public T cell receptors. Typing coverage varied by locus: roughly 629-630 donors for A, B, C, DRB1 and DQB1; roughly 560 for DQA1; about 590 for DPA1; around 490 for DPB1. The study combined high-throughput TCR immunosequencing, statistical association of individual TCRs with disease status, and machine learning to predict cytomegalovirus infection status. On average, over 200,000 unique TCR beta nucleotide sequences were sequenced per donor among some 420 genotyped donors of the cohort, with 15% to 20% of those sequences being non-productive. Alongside the repertoire data, information on donor age, sex, ethnicity and CMV serostatus was compiled. Along with the roughly 700-subject first cohort, a separate validation cohort of more than 90 different subjects was used. HLA typing included class I and class II loci at four-digit resolution. The full study reports these points: The 87-base-pair reads could not distinguish some IMGT-functional V segments, including TRBV6-2 and TRBV6-3, so those segments were excluded. A later genetic analysis reported fewer N-insertions in productive TCRs among donors in an Asian-associated ancestry cluster than the roughly 670-donor mean. Correlated functional status among segregating V segments might reflect linkage disequilibrium, but an unknown experimental factor could not be ruled out. CMV serostatus was the only immune exposure information available for the cohort. In a later analysis, TCR association rates were found to vary across HLA loci, with the most associated TCRs seen for DRB1 alleles and the fewest for HLA-C alleles. According to the authors, the approach could potentially be generalized to other disease states and immunological phenotypes. A later analysis reported that several top co-occurrence clusters appeared linked to parvovirus B19, influenza, CMV and Epstein-Barr virus. The classifier was reported to diagnose cytomegalovirus status with high specificity and sensitivity in both the original cohort and the validation cohort. In an earlier analysis of some 550 of the donors, most TCR beta V segments were observed in productive rearrangements about 87% or about 30% of the time, broadly matching IMGT annotations. In a later analysis, HLA-associated TCR beta chains showed more clonal expansion and lower generation probabilities than non-associated chains that were equally common. In vitro tests confirmed that a few of the cytomegalovirus-associated TCR beta chains recognize cytomegalovirus antigens. In the study, 150 to 200 TCR beta chains were listed as associated with cytomegalovirus. A further reported finding was that TCR beta sequences accurately predicted the HLA-A and HLA-B alleles for most subjects in the first cohort. This cohort had only TCR beta chains sequenced, and the lack of alpha or paired-chain data limited which features could be detected. According to a later analysis, most CMV-associated TCR beta chains appeared to be HLA-restricted, and the HLA associations seemed to be driven largely by CMV exposure. Because counts were too low, some 16 rarely observed V segments, including chromosome 9 orphons, were excluded from the earlier analysis of around 640 of the donors. The presence/absence analyses assumed that sequencing depth was roughly uniform across donors, and that assumption may not be true. When HLA alleles, especially DR and DQ, strongly co-occurred, TCR associations were difficult to assign to individual alleles. Because HLA typing was missing for some donors at each locus, association tests included only the typed subset. Most TCR sequences were seen in very few donors, while some public TCRs were found in many individuals. A later genetic analysis associated a missense DCLRE1C variant with V-gene and J-gene trimming of TCR beta chains, and an independent cohort replicated the association. At a false discovery rate of 0.05, a later analysis linked under 20,000 TCR beta sequences to specific HLA alleles. A cluster of highly shared sequence variants was judged likely to represent a technical artifact of the sequencing pipeline.

The cohort consisted of 666 healthy bone marrow donors. At the time of sampling, every cohort member was nominally healthy, though immune exposures that went unrecorded were likely present. The donor was CMV seronegative and was included in the group of around 320 seronegative cohort members. Every donor gave a peripheral blood sample, and the peripheral blood mononuclear cells from that sample were used for TCR beta sequencing. The Qiagen DNeasy Blood Extraction Kit was used to extract genomic DNA from the blood cell samples. Input material: PBMCs. The V gene is TRBV6-5 and the J gene is TRBJ1-4, and TRBD1 aligns with 7 junction nucleotides. This TCR derives from a man aged 25-45 years in good health and CMV-seronegative. The CDR3 region reads CASSYSTGIGEKLFF. The base sequence is TGTGCCAGCAGTTACTCGACAGGGATAGGTGAAAAACTGTTTTTT.